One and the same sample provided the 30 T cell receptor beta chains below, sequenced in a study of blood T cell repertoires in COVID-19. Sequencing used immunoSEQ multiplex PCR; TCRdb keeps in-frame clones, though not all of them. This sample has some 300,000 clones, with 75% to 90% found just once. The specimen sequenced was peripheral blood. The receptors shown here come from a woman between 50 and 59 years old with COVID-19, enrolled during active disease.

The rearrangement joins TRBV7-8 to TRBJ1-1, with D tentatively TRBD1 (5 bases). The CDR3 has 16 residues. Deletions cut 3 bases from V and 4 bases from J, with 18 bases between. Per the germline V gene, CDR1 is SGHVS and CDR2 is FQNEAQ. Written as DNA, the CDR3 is TGTGCCAGCAGCTTCACGGCGGGGGGGATGGGCACTGAAGCTTTCTTT. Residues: CASSFTAGGMGTEAFF.

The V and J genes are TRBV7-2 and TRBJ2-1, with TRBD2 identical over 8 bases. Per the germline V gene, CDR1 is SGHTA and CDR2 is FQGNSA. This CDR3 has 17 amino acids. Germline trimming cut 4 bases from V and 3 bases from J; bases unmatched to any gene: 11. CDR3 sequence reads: CASSSTTTSGYYNEQFF. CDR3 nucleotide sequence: TGTGCCAGCAGCTCGACCACAACTAGCGGTTACTACAATGAGCAGTTCTTC.

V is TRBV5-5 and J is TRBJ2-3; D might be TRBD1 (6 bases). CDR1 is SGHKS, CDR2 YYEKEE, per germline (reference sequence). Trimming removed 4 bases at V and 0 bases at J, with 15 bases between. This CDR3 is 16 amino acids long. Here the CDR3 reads CASSTRTTGSTDTQYF. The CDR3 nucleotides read TGTGCCAGCAGCACCCGGACGACAGGCAGCACAGATACGCAGTATTTT.

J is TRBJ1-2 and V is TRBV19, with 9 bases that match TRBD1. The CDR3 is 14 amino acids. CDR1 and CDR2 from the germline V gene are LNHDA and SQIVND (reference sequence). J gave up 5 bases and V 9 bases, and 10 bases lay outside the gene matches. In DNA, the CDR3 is TGTGCCAGCCGAGACGGACAGGGGCTGTATGGCTACACCTTC. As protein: CASRDGQGLYGYTF. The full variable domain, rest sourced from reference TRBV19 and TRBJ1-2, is DGGITQSPKYLFRKEGQNVTLSCEQNLNHDAMYWYRQDPGQGLRLIYYSQIVNDFQKGDIAEGYSVSREKKESFPLTVTSAQKNPTAFYLCASRDGQGLYGYTFGSGTRLTVV.

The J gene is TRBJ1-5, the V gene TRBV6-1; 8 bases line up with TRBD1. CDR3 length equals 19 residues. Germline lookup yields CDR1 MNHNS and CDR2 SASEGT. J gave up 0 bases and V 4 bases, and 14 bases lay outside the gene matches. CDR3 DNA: TGTGCCAGCAGTGTCCCGCCAGGGGGCCCTGCCTATAGCAATCAGCCCCAGCATTTT. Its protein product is CASSVPPGGPAYSNQPQHF.

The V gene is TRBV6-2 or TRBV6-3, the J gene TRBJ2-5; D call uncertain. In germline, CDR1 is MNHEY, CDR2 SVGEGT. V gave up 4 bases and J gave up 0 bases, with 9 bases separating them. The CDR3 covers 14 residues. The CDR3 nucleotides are TGTGCCAGCAGTTCCCGCGGTTACCAAGAGACCCAGTACTTC. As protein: CASSSRGYQETQYF.

CDR3 loop: CASSSSGTGGHEQYF. Written as DNA, the CDR3 is TGTGCCAGCAGTTCGTCCGGGACAGGGGGCCACGAGCAGTACTTC. This chain joins TRBV27 and TRBJ2-7, with 12 positions matching TRBD1. V dropped 4 bases and J dropped 5; count of bases not matched to a gene: 6. Germline V lookup: CDR1 MNHEY, CDR2 SMNVEV (reference sequence). The CDR3 is 15 amino acids.

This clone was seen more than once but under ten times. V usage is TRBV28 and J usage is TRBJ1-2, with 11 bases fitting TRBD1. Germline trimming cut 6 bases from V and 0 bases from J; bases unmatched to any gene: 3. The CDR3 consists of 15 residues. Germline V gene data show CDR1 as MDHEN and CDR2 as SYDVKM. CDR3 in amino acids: CASRGTGGANYGYTF. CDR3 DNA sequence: TGTGCCAGCAGGGGGACAGGGGGAGCTAACTATGGCTACACCTTC.

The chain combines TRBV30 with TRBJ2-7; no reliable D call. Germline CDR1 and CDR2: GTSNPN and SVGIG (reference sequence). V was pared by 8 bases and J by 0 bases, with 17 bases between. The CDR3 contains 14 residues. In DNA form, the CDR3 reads TGTGCCCTGAAGGCTTGGGCGAGCTCCTACGAGCAGTACTTC. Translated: CALKAWASSYEQYF.

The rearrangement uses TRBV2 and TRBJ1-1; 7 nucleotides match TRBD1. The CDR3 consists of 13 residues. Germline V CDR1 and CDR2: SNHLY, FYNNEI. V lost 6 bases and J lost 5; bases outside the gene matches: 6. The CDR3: CASREQGNTEAFF. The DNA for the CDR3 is TGTGCCAGCAGGGAACAGGGGAATACTGAAGCTTTCTTT. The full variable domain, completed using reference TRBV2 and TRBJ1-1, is EPEVTQTPSHQVTQMGQEVILRCVPISNHLYFYWYRQILGQKVEFLVSFYNNEISEKSEIFDDQFSVERPDGSNFTLKIRSTKLEDSAMYFCASREQGNTEAFFGQGTRLTVV.

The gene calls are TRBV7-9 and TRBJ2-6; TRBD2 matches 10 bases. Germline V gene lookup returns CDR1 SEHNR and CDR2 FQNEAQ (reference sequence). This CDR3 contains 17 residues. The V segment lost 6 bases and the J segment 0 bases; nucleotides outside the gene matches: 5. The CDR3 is CASSPIAGGSGANVLTF. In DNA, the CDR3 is TGTGCCAGCAGTCCGATAGCGGGAGGCTCTGGGGCCAACGTCCTGACTTTC.

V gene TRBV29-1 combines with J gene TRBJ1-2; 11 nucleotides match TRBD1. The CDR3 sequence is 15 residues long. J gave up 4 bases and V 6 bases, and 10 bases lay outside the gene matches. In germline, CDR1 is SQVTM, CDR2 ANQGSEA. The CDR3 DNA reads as TGCAGCGTGCTAGCCGGGACAGGGGGAGGCTATGGCTACACCTTC. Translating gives CSVLAGTGGGYGYTF.

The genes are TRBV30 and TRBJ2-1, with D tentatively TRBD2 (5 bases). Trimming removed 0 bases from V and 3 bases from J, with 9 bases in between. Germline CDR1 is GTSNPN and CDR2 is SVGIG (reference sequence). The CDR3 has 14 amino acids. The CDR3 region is CAWSVVGSYNEQFF. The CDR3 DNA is TGTGCCTGGAGTGTAGTGGGGAGCTACAATGAGCAGTTCTTC.

CDR3 region: CAWTLYGNEQFF. The CDR3 DNA reads TGTGCCTGGACCTTGTACGGTAATGAGCAGTTCTTC. The chain has TRBV30 and TRBJ2-1, with D uncertain. The V end lost 4 bases, the J end lost 7 bases, and 11 bases lay between the germline ends. CDR3 size: 12 residues. Per germline, CDR1 GTSNPN and CDR2 SVGIG (reference sequence).

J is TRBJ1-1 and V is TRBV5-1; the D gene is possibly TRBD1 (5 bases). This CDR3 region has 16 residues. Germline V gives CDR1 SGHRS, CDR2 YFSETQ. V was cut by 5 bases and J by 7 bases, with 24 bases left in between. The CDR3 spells CASRRQQALSNFEAFF. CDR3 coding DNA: TGCGCCAGCAGGAGGCAACAGGCGCTATCCAATTTTGAAGCTTTCTTT.

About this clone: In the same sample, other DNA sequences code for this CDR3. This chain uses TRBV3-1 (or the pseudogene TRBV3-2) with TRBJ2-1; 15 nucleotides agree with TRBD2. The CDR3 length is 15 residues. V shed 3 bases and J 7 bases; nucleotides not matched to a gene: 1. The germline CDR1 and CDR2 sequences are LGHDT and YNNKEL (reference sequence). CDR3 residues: CASSQGLAGGNEQFF. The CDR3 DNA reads TGTGCCAGCAGCCAGGGACTAGCGGGAGGAAATGAGCAGTTCTTC.

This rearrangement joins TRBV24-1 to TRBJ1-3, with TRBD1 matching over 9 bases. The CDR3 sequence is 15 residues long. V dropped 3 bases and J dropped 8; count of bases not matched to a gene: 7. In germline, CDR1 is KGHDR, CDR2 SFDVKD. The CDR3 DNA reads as TGTGCCACCAGTGATCCGACAGGGGGACTGGACACCATATATTTT. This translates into CATSDPTGGLDTIYF.

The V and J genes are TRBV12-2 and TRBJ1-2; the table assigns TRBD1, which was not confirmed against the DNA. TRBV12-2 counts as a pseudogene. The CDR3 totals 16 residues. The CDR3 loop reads CASRSHRDRDNYGYTF. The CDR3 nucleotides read TGTGCAAGTCGCTCCCACCGGGACAGGGATAACTATGGCTACACCTTC.

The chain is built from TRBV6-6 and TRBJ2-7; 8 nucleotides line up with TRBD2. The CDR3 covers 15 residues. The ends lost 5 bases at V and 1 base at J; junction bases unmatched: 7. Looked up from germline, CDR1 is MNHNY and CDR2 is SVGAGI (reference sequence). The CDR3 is CASSQPGGPSYEQYF. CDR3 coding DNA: TGTGCCAGCAGTCAGCCGGGAGGGCCTTCCTACGAGCAGTACTTC.

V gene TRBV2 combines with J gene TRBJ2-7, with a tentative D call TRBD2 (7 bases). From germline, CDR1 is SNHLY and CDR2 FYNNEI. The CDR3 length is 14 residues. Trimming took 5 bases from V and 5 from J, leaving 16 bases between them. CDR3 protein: CASSLMEGGNEQYF. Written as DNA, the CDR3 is TGTGCCAGCAGTCTAATGGAGGGGGGGAACGAGCAGTACTTC. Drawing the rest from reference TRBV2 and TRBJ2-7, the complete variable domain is EPEVTQTPSHQVTQMGQEVILRCVPISNHLYFYWYRQILGQKVEFLVSFYNNEISEKSEIFDDQFSVERPDGSNFTLKIRSTKLEDSAMYFCASSLMEGGNEQYFGPGTRLTVT.

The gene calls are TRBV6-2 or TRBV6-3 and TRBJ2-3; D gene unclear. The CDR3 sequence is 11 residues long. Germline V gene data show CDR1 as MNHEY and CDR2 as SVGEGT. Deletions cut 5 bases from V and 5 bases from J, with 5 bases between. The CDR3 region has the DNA TGTGCCAGCAGTACGGGAGATACGCAGTATTTT. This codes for CASSTGDTQYF.

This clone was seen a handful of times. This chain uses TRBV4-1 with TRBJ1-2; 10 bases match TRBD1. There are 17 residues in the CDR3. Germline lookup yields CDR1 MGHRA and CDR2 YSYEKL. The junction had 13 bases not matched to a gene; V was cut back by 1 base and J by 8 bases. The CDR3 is CASSQGRLGDRGEGYTF. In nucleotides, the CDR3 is TGCGCCAGCAGCCAAGGACGACTCGGGGACAGGGGTGAGGGCTACACCTTC.

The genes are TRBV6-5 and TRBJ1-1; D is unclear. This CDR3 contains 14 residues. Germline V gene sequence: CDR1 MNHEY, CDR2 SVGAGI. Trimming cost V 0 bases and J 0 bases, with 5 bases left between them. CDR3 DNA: TGTGCCAGCAGTTACTCGTCGGTGAACACTGAAGCTTTCTTT. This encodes CASSYSSVNTEAFF.

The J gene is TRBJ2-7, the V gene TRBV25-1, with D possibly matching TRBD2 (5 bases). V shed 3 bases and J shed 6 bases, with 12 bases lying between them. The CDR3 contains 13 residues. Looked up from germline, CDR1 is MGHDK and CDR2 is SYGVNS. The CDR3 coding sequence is TGTGCCAGCAGTGACAGAGGCCGGGGCGAGCAGTACTTC. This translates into CASSDRGRGEQYF.

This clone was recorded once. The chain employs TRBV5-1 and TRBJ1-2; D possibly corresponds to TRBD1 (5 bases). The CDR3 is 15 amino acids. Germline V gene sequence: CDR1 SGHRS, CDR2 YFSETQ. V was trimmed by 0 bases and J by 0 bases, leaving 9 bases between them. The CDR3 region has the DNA TGCGCCAGCAGCTTGGTCACGGACACTAACTATGGCTACACCTTC. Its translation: CASSLVTDTNYGYTF.

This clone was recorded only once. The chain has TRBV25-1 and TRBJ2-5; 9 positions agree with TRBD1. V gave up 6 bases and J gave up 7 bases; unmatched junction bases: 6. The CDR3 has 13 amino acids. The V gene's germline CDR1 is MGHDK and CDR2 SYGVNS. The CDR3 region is CASRTGGEGTQYF. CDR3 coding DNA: TGTGCCAGCAGAACAGGGGGCGAAGGGACCCAGTACTTC.

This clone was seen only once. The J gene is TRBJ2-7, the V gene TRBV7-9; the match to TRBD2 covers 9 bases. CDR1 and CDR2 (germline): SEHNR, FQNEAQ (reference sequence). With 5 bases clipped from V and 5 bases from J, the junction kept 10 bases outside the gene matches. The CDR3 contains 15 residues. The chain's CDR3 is CASSLGLAGSNEQYF. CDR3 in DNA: TGTGCCAGCAGCCTCGGCCTAGCGGGAAGTAACGAGCAGTACTTC.

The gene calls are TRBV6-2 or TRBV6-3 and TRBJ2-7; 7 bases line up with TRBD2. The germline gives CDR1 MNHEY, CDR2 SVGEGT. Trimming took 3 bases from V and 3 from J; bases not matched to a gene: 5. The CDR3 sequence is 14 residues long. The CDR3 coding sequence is TGTGCCAGCAGTTATAGCGGGTGGGGCTACGAGCAGTACTTC. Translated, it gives CASSYSGWGYEQYF.

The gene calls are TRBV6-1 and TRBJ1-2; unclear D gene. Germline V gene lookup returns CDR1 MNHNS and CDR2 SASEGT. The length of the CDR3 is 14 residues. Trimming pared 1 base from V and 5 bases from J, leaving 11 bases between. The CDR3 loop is CASSEVSNLYGYTF. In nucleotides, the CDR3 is TGTGCCAGCAGTGAAGTATCGAATCTATATGGCTACACCTTC.

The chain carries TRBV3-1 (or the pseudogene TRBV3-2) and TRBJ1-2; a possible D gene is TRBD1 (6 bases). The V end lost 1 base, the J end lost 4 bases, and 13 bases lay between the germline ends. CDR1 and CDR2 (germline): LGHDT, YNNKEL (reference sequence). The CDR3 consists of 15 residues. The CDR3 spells CASSQGNPQGYGYTF. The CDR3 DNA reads TGTGCCAGCAGCCAAGGTAATCCACAGGGCTATGGCTACACCTTC.